Presented here are 2 T cell receptor beta chains from one specimen sequenced in a study of early T cells in non-severe SARS-CoV-2 infection. Via MiXCR, TCRdb re-called the 5' RACE reads, giving one row per CDR3 protein. Of about 64,000 distinct CDR3 sequences listed, approximately 10% are singletons. The sample in question was whole blood, obtained at baseline. These receptors came from an adult who was a healthcare worker with PCR-confirmed SARS-CoV-2 infection or an uninfected control (not recorded which).

This clonotype was recorded at least ten times. The chain couples TRBV11-2 to TRBJ2-1, with D hard to call. The CDR3 covers 13 residues. Trimming removed 2 bases from V and 9 bases from J, with 11 bases in between. Per germline, CDR1 SGHAT and CDR2 FQNNGV. The CDR3 is CASSLLVYREQFF. CDR3 coding DNA: TGTGCCAGCAGCTTACTTGTCTACCGTGAGCAGTTCTTC.

This clonotype was detected many times. CDR3: CASSLGLAGGETQYF. DNA for the CDR3: TGTGCCAGCAGCCTCGGACTAGCGGGGGGGGAGACCCAGTACTTC. This chain connects TRBV13 to TRBJ2-5; 15 bases agree with TRBD2. In germline, CDR1 is PRHDT, CDR2 FYEKMQ (reference sequence). The trim removed 5 bases at V and 5 bases at J, leaving 3 bases unmatched. The CDR3 spans 15 residues.